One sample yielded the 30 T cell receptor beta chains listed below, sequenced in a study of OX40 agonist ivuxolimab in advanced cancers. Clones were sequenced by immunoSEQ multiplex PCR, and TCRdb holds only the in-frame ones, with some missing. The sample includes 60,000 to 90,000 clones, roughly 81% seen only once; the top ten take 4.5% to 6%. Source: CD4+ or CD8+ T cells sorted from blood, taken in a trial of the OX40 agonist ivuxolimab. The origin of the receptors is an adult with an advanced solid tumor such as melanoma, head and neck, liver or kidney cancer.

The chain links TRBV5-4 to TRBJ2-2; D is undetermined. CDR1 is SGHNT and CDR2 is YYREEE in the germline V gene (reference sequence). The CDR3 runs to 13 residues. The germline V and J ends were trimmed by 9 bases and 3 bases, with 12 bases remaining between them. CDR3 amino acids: CATSPVYTGELFF. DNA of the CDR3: TGTGCCACCTCCCCGGTTTACACCGGGGAGCTGTTTTTT.

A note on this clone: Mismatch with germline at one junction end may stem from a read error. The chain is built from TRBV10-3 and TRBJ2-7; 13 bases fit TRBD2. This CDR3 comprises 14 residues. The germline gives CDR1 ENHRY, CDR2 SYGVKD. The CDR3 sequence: CASSLLAGGSEQYF. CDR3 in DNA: TGTGCCAGCAGTCTACTAGCGGGAGGGAGCGAGCAGTACTTC.

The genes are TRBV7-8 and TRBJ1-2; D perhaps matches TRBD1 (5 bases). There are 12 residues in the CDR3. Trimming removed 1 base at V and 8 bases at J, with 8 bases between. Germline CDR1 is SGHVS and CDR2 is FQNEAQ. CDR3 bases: TGTGCCAGCAGCTTAGAGTGGGACGGCTACACCTTC. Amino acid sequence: CASSLEWDGYTF.

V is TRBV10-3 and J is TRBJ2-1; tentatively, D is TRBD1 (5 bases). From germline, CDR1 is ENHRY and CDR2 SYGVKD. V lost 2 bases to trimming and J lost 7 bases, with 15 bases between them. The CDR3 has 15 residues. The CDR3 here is CAISEGAGLMNEQFF. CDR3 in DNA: TGTGCCATCAGTGAGGGTGCAGGGTTAATGAATGAGCAGTTCTTC.

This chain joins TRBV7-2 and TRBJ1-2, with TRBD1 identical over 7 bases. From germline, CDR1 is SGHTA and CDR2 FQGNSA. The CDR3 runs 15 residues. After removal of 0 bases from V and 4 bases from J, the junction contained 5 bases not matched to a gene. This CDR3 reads CASSLAPGQSYGYTF. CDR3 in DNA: TGTGCCAGCAGCTTAGCGCCGGGACAGTCCTATGGCTACACCTTC.

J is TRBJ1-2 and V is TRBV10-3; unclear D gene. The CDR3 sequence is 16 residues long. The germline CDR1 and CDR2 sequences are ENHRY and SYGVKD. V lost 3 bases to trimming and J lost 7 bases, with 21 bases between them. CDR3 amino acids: CAISEGSGRKQFGYTF. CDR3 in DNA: TGTGCCATCAGTGAAGGTAGCGGGCGGAAGCAATTTGGCTACACCTTC.

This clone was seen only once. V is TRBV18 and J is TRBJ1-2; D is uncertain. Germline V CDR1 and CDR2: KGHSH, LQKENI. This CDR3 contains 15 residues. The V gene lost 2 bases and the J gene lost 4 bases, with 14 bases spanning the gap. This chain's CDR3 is CASSPNEGLSYGYTF. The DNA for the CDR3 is TGTGCCAGCTCACCAAATGAAGGTCTTTCCTATGGCTACACCTTC.

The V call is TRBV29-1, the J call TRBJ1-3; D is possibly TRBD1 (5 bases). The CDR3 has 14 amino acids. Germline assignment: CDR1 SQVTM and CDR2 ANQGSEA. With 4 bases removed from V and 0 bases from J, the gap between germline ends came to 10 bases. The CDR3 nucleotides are TGCAGCGTTGTAAAGGGGAACTCTGGAAACACCATATATTTT. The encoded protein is CSVVKGNSGNTIYF.

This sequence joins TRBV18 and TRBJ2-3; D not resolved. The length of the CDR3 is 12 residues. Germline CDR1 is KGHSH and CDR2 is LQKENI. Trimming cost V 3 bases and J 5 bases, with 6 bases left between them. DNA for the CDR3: TGTGCCAGCTCACCTAGTCGAGATACGCAGTATTTT. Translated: CASSPSRDTQYF. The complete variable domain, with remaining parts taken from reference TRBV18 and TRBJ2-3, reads NAGVMQNPRHLVRRRGQEARLRCSPMKGHSHVYWYRQLPEEGLKFMVYLQKENIIDESGMPKERFSAEFPKEGPSILRIQQVVRGDSAAYFCASSPSRDTQYFGPGTRLTVL.

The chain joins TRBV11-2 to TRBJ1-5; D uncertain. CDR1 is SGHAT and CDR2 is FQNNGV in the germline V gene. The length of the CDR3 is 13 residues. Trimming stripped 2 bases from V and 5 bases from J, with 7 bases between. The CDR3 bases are TGTGCCAGCAGCTTATTTGGGGATCAGCCCCAGCATTTT. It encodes CASSLFGDQPQHF.

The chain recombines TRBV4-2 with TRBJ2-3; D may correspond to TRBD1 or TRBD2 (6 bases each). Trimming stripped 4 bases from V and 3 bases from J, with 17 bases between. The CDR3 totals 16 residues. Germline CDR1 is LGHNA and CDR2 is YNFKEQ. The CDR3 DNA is TGTGCCAGCAGCCGACTAGGAGGGGACACAACAGATACGCAGTATTTT. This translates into CASSRLGGDTTDTQYF.

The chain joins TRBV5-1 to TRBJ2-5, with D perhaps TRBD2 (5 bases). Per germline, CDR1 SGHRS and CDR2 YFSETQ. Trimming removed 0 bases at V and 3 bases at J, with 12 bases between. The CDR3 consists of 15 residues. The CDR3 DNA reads TGCGCCAGCAGCTTGGGCAGCGGATTAAAAGAGACCCAGTACTTC. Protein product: CASSLGSGLKETQYF.

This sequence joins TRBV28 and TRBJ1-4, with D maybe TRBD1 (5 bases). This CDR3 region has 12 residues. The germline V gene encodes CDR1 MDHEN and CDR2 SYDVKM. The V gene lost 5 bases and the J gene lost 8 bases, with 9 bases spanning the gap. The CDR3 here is CASSPGGEKLFF. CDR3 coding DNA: TGTGCCAGCAGTCCCGGGGGGGAAAAACTGTTTTTT.

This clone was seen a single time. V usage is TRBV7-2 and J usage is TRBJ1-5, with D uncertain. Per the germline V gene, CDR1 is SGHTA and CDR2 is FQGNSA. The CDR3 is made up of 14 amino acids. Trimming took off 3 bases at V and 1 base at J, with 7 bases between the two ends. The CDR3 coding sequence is TGTGCCAGCAGCTTGTCCCCGAGCAATCAGCCCCAGCATTTT. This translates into CASSLSPSNQPQHF.

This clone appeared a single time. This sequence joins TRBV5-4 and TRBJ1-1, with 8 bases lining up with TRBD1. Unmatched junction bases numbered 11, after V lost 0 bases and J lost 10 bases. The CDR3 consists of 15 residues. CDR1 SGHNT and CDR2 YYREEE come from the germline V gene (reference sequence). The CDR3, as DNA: TGTGCCAGCAGCTTGGGTTATGGACAGGGTGGAGGAGCTTTCTTT. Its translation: CASSLGYGQGGGAFF.

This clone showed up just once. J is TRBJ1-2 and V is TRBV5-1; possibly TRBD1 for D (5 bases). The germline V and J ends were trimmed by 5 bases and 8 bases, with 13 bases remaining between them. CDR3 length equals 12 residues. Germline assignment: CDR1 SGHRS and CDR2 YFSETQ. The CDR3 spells CASRGPGGGYTF. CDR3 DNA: TGCGCCAGCAGGGGACCGGGGGGAGGCTACACCTTC.

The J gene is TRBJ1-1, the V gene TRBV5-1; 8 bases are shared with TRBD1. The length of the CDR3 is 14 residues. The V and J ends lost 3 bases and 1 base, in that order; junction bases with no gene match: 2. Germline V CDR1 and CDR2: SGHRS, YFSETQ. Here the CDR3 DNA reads TGCGCCAGCAGCTCACAGGGGGGGAACACTGAAGCTTTCTTT. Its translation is CASSSQGGNTEAFF.

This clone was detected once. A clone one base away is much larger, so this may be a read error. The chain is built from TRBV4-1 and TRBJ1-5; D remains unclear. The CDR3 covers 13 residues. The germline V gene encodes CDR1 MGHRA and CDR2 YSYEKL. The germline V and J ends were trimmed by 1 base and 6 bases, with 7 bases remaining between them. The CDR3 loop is CASSQVDGQPQHF. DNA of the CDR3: TGCGCCAGCAGCCAAGTTGATGGTCAGCCCCAGCATTTT.

This chain's CDR3 is CSVATSGSPYEKLFF. In DNA form, the CDR3 reads TGCAGCGTGGCTACTTCCGGGAGCCCCTATGAAAAACTGTTTTTT. V usage is TRBV29-1 and J usage is TRBJ1-4; no clear D gene. V lost 6 bases to trimming and J lost 6 bases, with 20 bases between them. CDR1 is SQVTM and CDR2 is ANQGSEA in the germline V gene. This CDR3 comprises 15 residues.

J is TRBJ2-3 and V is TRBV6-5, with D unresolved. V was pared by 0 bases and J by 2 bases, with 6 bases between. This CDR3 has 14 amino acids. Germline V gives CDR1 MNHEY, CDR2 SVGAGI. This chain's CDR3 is CASSYSPVTDTQYF. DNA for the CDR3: TGTGCCAGCAGTTACTCGCCGGTCACAGATACGCAGTATTTT.

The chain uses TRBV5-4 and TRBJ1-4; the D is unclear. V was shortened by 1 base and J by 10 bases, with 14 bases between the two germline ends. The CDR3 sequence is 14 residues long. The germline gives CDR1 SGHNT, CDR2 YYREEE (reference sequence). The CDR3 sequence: CASSLSGDIGKLFF. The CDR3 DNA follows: TGTGCCAGCAGCTTGTCCGGAGATATTGGAAAACTGTTTTTT.

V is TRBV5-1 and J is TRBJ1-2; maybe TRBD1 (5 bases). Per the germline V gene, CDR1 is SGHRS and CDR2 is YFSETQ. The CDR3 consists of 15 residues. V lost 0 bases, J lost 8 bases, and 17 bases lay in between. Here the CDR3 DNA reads TGCGCCAGCAGCTTGGCCCCAGGGTCCCCCCAGGGCTACACCTTC. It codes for CASSLAPGSPQGYTF.

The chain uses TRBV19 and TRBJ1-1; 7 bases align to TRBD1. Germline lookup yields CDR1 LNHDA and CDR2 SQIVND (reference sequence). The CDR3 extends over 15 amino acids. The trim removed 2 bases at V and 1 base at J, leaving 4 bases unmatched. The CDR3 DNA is TGTGCCAGTAGTATATCGACAGGGTGGAACACTGAAGCTTTCTTT. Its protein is CASSISTGWNTEAFF.

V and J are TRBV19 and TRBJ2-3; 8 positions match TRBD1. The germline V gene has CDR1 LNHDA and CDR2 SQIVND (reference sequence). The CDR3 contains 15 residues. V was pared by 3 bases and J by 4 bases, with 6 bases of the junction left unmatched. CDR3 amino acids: CASSILETGADTQYF. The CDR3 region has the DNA TGTGCCAGTAGTATCCTGGAGACAGGGGCAGATACGCAGTATTTT. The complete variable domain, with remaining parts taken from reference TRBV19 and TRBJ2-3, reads DGGITQSPKYLFRKEGQNVTLSCEQNLNHDAMYWYRQDPGQGLRLIYYSQIVNDFQKGDIAEGYSVSREKKESFPLTVTSAQKNPTAFYLCASSILETGADTQYFGPGTRLTVL.

The CDR3 reads CASSLEAIGYGYTF. CDR3 nucleotides: TGTGCCAGCAGCTTAGAGGCGATCGGCTATGGCTACACCTTC. V usage is TRBV7-2 and J usage is TRBJ1-2, with no clear D. Germline lookup yields CDR1 SGHTA and CDR2 FQGNSA. V was trimmed by 1 base and J by 4 bases, leaving 10 bases between them. The CDR3 loop spans 14 amino acids.

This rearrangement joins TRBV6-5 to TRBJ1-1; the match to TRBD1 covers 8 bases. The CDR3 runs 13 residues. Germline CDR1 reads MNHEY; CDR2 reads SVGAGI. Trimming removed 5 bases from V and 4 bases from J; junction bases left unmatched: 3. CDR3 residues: CASSDRGGTEAFF. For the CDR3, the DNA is TGTGCCAGCAGTGACAGGGGTGGCACTGAAGCTTTCTTT.

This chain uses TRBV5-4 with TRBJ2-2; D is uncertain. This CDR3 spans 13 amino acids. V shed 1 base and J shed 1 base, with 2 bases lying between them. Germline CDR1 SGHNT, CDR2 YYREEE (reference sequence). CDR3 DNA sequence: TGTGCCAGCAGCTTGCAGAACACCGGGGAGCTGTTTTTT. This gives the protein CASSLQNTGELFF. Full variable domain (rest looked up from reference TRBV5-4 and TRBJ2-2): ETGVTQSPTHLIKTRGQQVTLRCSSQSGHNTVSWYQQALGQGPQFIFQYYREEENGRGNFPPRFSGLQFPNYSSELNVNALELDDSALYLCASSLQNTGELFFGEGSRLTVL.

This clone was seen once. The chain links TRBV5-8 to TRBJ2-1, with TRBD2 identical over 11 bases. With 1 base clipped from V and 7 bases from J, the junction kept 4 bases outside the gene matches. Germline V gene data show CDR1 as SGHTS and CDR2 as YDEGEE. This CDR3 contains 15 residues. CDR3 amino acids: CASSLFSGGVNEQFF. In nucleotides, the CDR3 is TGTGCCAGCAGCTTGTTTAGCGGGGGGGTGAATGAGCAGTTCTTC.

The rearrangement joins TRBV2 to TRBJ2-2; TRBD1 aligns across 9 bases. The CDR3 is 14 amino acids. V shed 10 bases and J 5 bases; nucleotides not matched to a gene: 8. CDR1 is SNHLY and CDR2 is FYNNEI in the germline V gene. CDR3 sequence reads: CATGQGLGTGELFF. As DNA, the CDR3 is TGTGCCACGGGACAGGGATTAGGGACCGGGGAGCTGTTTTTT. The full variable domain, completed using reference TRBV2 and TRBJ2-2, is EPEVTQTPSHQVTQMGQEVILRCVPISNHLYFYWYRQILGQKVEFLVSFYNNEISEKSEIFDDQFSVERPDGSNFTLKIRSTKLEDSAMYFCATGQGLGTGELFFGEGSRLTVL.

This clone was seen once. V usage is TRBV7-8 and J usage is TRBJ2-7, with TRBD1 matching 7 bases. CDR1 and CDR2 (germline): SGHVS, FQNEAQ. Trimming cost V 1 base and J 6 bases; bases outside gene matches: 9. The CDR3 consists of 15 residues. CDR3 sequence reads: CASSLVPDRAGEQYF. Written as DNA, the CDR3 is TGTGCCAGCAGCTTAGTTCCAGACAGGGCCGGCGAGCAGTACTTC.